The 3 T cell receptor beta chains below all came from one sample that was sequenced in a study of vaccination effects on CD4 cells after COVID-19. Pools of viral peptides were used by the ViraFEST assay to expand antigen-specific CD4+ T cells ahead of sequencing. Having been cultured for around nine days, the cells underwent CD4+ T cell isolation. Their antigens remain unidentified. The repertoire was sequenced with immunoSEQ multiplex PCR; TCRdb's copy has only in-frame clones and lacks some. The sample carries over 50,000 clones, about four fifths recorded once. The sample consisted of CD4+ T cells from PBMCs cultured with HCoV-229E spike peptides, taken before COVID-19 vaccination. These receptors came from a human donor who received a COVID-19 vaccine.

This sequence joins TRBV5-5 and TRBJ1-4, with TRBD1 matching over 10 bases. The V and J ends lost 5 bases and 5 bases, in that order; junction bases with no gene match: 9. The CDR3 contains 16 residues. Germline CDR1 reads SGHKS; CDR2 reads YYEKEE (reference sequence). This CDR3 is CASSRDPGQGNEKLFF. In nucleotides, the CDR3 is TGTGCCAGCAGTCGCGACCCGGGACAGGGGAATGAAAAACTGTTTTTT.

This rearrangement joins TRBV28 to TRBJ1-2; TRBD1 might be the D (5 bases). Germline V CDR1 and CDR2: MDHEN, SYDVKM. The CDR3 runs 13 residues. V was cut by 2 bases and J by 4 bases, with 8 bases left in between. DNA for the CDR3: TGTGCCAGCAGTTTACAGGGAAGCTATGGCTACACCTTC. Translated: CASSLQGSYGYTF.

J is TRBJ1-2 and V is TRBV30; the D gene is possibly TRBD1 (6 bases). The germline V gene has CDR1 GTSNPN and CDR2 SVGIG (reference sequence). This CDR3 comprises 15 residues. Trimming left V 3 bases short and J 0 bases short, with 14 bases between. CDR3 DNA sequence: TGTGCCTGGAGCGACGGACAGTTAGCTAACTATGGCTACACCTTC. Translated, it gives CAWSDGQLANYGYTF.